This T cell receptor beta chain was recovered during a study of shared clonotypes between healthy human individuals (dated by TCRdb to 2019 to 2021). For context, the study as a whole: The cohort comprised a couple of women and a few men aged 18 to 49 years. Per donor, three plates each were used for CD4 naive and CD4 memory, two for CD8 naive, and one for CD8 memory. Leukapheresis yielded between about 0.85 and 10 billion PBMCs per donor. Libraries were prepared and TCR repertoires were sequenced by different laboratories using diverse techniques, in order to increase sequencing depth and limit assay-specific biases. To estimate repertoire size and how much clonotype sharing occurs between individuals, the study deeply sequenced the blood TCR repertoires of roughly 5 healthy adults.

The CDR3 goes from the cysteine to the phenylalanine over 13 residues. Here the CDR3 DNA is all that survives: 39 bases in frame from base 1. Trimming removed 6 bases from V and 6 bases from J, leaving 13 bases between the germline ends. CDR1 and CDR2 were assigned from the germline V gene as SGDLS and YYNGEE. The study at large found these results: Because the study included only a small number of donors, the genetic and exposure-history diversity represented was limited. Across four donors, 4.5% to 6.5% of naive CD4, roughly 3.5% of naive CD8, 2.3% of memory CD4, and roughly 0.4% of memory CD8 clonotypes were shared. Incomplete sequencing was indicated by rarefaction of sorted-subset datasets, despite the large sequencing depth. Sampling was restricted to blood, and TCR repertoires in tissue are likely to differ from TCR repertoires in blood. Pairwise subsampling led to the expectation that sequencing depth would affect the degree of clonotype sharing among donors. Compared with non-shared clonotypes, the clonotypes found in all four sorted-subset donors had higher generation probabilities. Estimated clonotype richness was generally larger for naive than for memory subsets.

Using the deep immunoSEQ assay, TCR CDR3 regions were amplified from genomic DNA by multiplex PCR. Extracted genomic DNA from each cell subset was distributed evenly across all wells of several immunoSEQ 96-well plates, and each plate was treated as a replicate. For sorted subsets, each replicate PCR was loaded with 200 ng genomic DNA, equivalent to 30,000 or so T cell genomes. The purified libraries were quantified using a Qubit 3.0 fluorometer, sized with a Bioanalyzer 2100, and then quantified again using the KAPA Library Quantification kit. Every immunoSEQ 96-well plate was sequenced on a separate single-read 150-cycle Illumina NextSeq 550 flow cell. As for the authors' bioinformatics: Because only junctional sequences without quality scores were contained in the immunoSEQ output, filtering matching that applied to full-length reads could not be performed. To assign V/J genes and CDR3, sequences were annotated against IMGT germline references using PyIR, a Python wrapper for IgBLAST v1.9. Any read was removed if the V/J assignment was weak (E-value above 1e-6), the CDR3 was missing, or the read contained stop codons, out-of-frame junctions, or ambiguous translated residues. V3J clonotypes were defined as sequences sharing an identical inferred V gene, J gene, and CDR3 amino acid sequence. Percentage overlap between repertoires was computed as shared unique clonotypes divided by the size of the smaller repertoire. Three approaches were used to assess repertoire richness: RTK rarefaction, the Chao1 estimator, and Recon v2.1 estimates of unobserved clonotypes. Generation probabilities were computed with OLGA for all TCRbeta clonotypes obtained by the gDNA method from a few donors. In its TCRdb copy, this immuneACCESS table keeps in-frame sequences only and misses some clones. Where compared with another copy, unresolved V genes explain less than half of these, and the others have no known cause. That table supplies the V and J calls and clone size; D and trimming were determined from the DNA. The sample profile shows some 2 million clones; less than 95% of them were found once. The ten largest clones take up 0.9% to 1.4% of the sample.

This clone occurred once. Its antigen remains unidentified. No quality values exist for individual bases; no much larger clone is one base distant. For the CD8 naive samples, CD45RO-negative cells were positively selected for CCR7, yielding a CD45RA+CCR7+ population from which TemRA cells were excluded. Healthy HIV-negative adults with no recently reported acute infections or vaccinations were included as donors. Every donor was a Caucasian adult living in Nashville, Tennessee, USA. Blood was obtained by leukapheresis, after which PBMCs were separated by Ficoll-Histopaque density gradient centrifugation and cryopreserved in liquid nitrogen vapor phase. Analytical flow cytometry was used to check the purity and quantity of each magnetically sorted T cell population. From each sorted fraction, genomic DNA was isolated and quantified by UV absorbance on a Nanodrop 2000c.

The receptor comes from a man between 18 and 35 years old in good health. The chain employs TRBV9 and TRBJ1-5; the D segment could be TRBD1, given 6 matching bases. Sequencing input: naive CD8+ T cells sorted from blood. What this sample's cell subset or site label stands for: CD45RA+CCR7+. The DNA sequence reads TGTGCCAGCAACGGGGGGCAGGGTCAGCCCCAGCATTTT. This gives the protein CASNGGQGQPQHF.